This T cell receptor beta chain was sequenced for a study of blood T cell repertoires in COVID-19. Study-wide context: T cells, B-cell-depleted T cells, or PBMCs provided the cDNA or gDNA that served as material.

Per the germline V gene, CDR1 is LNHDA and CDR2 is SQIVND (reference sequence). The CDR3 is 16 residues long. Between the trimmed V and J ends, which lost 2 bases and 4 bases, there was a span of 17 bases. Original data processing: How many nucleated cells were present was estimated from reference gene primer amplification. Assay used: immunoSEQ multiplex PCR; TCRdb lists only in-frame clones, some missing. D and trimming were read from the DNA, whereas the V and J calls and clone size are those reported in that table. The sample has over 30,000 clones; about 90% are singletons. The specimen sequenced was peripheral blood. The clonotype comes from a man in his 70s with active or convalescent COVID-19. The chain couples TRBV19 to TRBJ1-2; D unclear. The CDR3 DNA reads as TGTGCCAGTAGTATAAGGTCCCCCAACGGGGTCTATGGCTACACCTTC. Translating gives CASSIRSPNGVYGYTF. The entire variable domain, with the rest obtained from reference TRBV19 and TRBJ1-2, is as follows: DGGITQSPKYLFRKEGQNVTLSCEQNLNHDAMYWYRQDPGQGLRLIYYSQIVNDFQKGDIAEGYSVSREKKESFPLTVTSAQKNPTAFYLCASSIRSPNGVYGYTFGSGTRLTVV.